These T cell receptor beta chains were read from a single sample in a study of T-cell memory formation after mild COVID-19. TCRdb fed the 5' RACE reads into MiXCR, producing one record per CDR3 protein. The sample lists about 400,000 distinct CDR3 sequences; roughly 24% were seen once. Sample: PBMCs or a T cell subset sorted from them (not recorded which). All receptors come from an adult woman who had mild COVID-19 (a few samples of this study predate the infection). Cell type and time point are not known. Each CDR3 is given with its conserved first and last residue. The D gene is left open where the match is weak. Size values are once, few and many counts, or a class for expanded clones, and some rows have none.

-	many	TRBJ2-1	TRBV20-1	TGCAGTGCTAGAGATCCCCTATCTTTGGAGCAGTTCTTC	CSARDPLSLEQFF
-	many	TRBJ2-3	TRBV7-6	TGTGCCAGCAGCTTCGGGACCAGACCGGATACGCAGTATTTT	CASSFGTRPDTQYF
TRBD2	-	TRBJ2-3	TRBV5-5	TGTGCCAGCAGTGCGGGGGGATACCCCTCCACAGATACGCAGTATTTT	CASSAGGYPSTDTQYF
TRBD1	-	TRBJ2-7	TRBV11-2	TGTGCCAGCAGCCAGCGCGGACAGGGTCTCTCCTACGAGCAGTACTTC	CASSQRGQGLSYEQYF
TRBD1	few	TRBJ1-6	TRBV7-9	TGTGCCAGCAGCTTAGCGGGTCGGGACAGTCCAGACGTCCACTTT	CASSLAGRDSPDVHF
TRBD2	-	TRBJ2-3	TRBV7-9	TGTGCCAGCAGCTCGACTAGCGGGGGGCCCGAGTACACAGATACGCAGTATTTT	CASSSTSGGPEYTDTQYF
-	few	TRBJ2-3	TRBV13	TGTGCCAGCAGCCCTCCCTTACCCGCCGATACGCAGTATTTT	CASSPPLPADTQYF
TRBD2	few	TRBJ2-7	TRBV29-1	TGCAGCGTTGGTCACCCGGTCGGGGACTACTCCTACGAGCAGTACTTC	CSVGHPVGDYSYEQYF
TRBD2	-	TRBJ2-7	TRBV20-1	TGCAGTGCTAGCCTAGCGGGAGGAACCTACGAGCAGTACTTC	CSASLAGGTYEQYF
-	-	TRBJ2-2	TRBV29-1	TGCAGCGTTCGTACAGCGACGGGCGGGGAGCTGTTTTTT	CSVRTATGGELFF
-	-	TRBJ2-1	TRBV29-1	TGCAGCGTTATCGACGGGGGGCGCTCCTACAATGAGCAGTTCTTC	CSVIDGGRSYNEQFF
-	-	TRBJ1-1	TRBV2	TGTGCCAGCAGGGGACTTGCTGAAGCTTTCTTT	CASRGLAEAFF
-	-	TRBJ1-5	TRBV9	TGTGCCAGCACCCCCTCCGTGGTAGGTCAGCCCCAGCATTTT	CASTPSVVGQPQHF
TRBD1	few	TRBJ2-7	TRBV6-5	TGTGCCAGCAGTGAATCCTCCGGGACAGGGGCCTACGAGCAGTACTTC	CASSESSGTGAYEQYF
TRBD2	-	TRBJ2-2	TRBV6-5	TGTGCCAGCAGTTACTCGAGCGGGGGGAACACCGGGGAGCTGTTTTTT	CASSYSSGGNTGELFF
TRBD1	few	TRBJ2-7	TRBV6-6	TGTGCCAGCAGTCAACCCTCCGGGACAGAAACGTACGAGCAGTACTTC	CASSQPSGTETYEQYF
-	-	TRBJ1-3	TRBV7-9	TGTGCCAGCAGCTTGATCTTGGGGACGTGGGGAAACACCATATATTTT	CASSLILGTWGNTIYF
TRBD1	-	TRBJ2-5	TRBV2	TGTGCCAGCAGTGAAGCGCAGACAGGGGTAGAGACCCAGTACTTC	CASSEAQTGVETQYF
-	-	TRBJ2-5	TRBV6-1	TGTGCCAGCAGTGAAGCCACAGGGAGACAAGAGACCCAGTACTTC	CASSEATGRQETQYF
TRBD1	-	TRBJ2-6	TRBV9	TGTGCCAGCAGCGGTCCGGGACAGGGGGGCAACGTCCTGACTTTC	CASSGPGQGGNVLTF
-	few	TRBJ2-7	TRBV7-6	TGTGCCAGCAGCTTGGGGGAGCCCCCTGGAGAGCAGTACTTC	CASSLGEPPGEQYF
-	-	TRBJ2-3	TRBV10-3	TGTGCCATCAGTGTGAGGGGGGCCGACACAGATACGCAGTATTTT	CAISVRGADTDTQYF
-	-	TRBJ2-5	TRBV5-1	TGCGCCAGCAGGTCGTCTGGCGGTCGGGAGACCCAGTACTTC	CASRSSGGRETQYF
TRBD1	-	TRBJ2-7	TRBV9	TGTGCCAGCAGCGCCGGACAGGCGGCAAGCTCCTACGAGCAGTACTTC	CASSAGQAASSYEQYF
-	-	TRBJ2-7	TRBV3-1	TGTGCCAGCAGCCAAGATCGTAAAGGGGGCTCCTACGAGCAGTACTTC	CASSQDRKGGSYEQYF
TRBD1	-	TRBJ2-3	TRBV10-3	TGTGCCATCAGGCTGCCGGGACAGGGGCTGGATACGCAGTATTTT	CAIRLPGQGLDTQYF